The clone carrying this TCR beta chain was found a few times. V dropped 0 bases and J dropped 0; count of bases not matched to a gene: 1. This CDR3 comprises 16 residues. Germline V gene sequence: CDR1 SGHRS, CDR2 YFSETQ. The entry originates in a study of shared clonotypes between healthy human individuals. Measured with immunoSEQ multiplex PCR; TCRdb has only the in-frame clones, and not every one. Of a few hundred thousand clones in the sample, 97% were seen once. Sequences were obtained from naive CD4+ T cells sorted from blood. This sample's subset: CD45RA+ positively selected. V gene TRBV5-1 combines with J gene TRBJ1-3, with 9 bases fitting TRBD1. This TCR derives from a woman aged 25 to 39 in good health. Written as DNA, the CDR3 is TGCGCCAGCAGCTTGGCGGGACAGGGCTCTGGAAACACCATATATTTT. Its protein product is CASSLAGQGSGNTIYF.